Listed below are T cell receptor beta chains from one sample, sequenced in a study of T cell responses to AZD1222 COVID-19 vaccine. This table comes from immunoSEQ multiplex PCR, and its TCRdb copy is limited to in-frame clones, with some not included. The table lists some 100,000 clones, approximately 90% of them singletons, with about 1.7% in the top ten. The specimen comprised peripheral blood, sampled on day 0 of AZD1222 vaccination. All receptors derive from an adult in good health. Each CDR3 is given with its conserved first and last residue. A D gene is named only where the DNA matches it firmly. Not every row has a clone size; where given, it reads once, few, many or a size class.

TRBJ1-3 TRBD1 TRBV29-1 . TGCAGCGTTGCGGGACAGTACGGGAACACCATATATTTT CSVAGQYGNTIYF
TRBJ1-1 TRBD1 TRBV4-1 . TGCGCCAGCAGCCAAGACACAGGGGGCTACACTGAAGCTTTCTTT CASSQDTGGYTEAFF
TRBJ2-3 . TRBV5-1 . TGCGCCAGCAGCTTGTTTGGTTTAGAGCAGTATTTT CASSLFGLEQYF
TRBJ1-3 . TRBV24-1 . TGTGCCACCAGTGAGGCTGGAAACACCATATATTTT CATSEAGNTIYF
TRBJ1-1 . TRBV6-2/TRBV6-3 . TGTGCCAGCAGTATCATCCCGTCGGGGATTTCCGGCACTGAAGCTTTCTTT CASSIIPSGISGTEAFF
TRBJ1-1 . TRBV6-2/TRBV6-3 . TGTGCCAGCAGTTACGTTGGGGTTACGAACACTGAAGCTTTCTTT CASSYVGVTNTEAFF
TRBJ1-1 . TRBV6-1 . TGTGCCAGCAGTGTGTCCCGTTACAGGGTCTCCACTGAAGCTTTCTTT CASSVSRYRVSTEAFF
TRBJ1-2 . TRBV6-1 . TGTGCCAGCAGTGATGTGGGTGGGGTTCATGGCTACACCTTC CASSDVGGVHGYTF
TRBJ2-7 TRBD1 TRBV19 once TGTGCCAGTAGTATATGGGTCGGGACAGAAGCCTACGAGCAGTACTTC CASSIWVGTEAYEQYF
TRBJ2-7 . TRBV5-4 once TGTGCCAGCAGCGCAGCAGGGTCCCCCTACGAGCAGTACTTC CASSAAGSPYEQYF
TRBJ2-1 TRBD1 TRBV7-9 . TGTGCCAGCAGCCCGGGACAGCGTACCTACAATGAGCAGTTCTTC CASSPGQRTYNEQFF
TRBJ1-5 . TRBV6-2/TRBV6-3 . TGTGCCAGCAGTTACGGTCCAGCTTATAGCAATCAGCCCCAGCATTTT CASSYGPAYSNQPQHF
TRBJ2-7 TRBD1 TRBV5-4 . TGTGCCAGCAGCCAAGACAGGGGCCCTATCTACGAGCAGTACTTC CASSQDRGPIYEQYF
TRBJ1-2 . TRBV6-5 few TGTGCCAGCAGTTACTCGGGAACGGTTCCTAACTATGGCTACACCTTC CASSYSGTVPNYGYTF
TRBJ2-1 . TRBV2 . TGTGCCAGCAGGGCAGATTACAATGAGCAGTTCTTC CASRADYNEQFF
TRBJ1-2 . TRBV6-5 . TGTGCCAGCAGTTACGTGGGAGGGGATTTAACCTATGGCTACACCTTC CASSYVGGDLTYGYTF
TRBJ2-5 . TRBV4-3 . TGCGCCAGCAGCCAAGTGGGCAGTCCGAAAGAGACCCAGTACTTC CASSQVGSPKETQYF
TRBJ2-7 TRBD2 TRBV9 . TGTGCCAGCAGCGGGGAGCGGGAGGGGGGTCTCGAGCAGTACTTC CASSGEREGGLEQYF
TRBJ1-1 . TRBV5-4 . TGTGCCAGCAGCCGAAGCGCGGGGCGGGACACTGAAGCTTTCTTT CASSRSAGRDTEAFF
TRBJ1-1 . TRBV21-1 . TGTGCCAGCCACCCGGGACTGGTGTCTGAAGCTTTCTTT CASHPGLVSEAFF
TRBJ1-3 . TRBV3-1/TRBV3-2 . TGTGCCAGCAGCCTCGGACAGACTGGAAACACCATATATTTT CASSLGQTGNTIYF
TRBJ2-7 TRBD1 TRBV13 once TGTGCCAGCAGCCTTCCCGGGACAGGGAGTTACGAGCAGTACTTC CASSLPGTGSYEQYF
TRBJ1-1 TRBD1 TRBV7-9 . TGTGCCAGCAGCTTTGAGACAGGGGGGATACCCACTGAAGCTTTCTTT CASSFETGGIPTEAFF
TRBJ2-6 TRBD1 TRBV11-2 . TGTGCCAGCAGACCCATTCAGACAGGGGGCCTCTATGGGGCCAACGTCCTGACTTTC CASRPIQTGGLYGANVLTF
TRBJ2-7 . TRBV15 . TGTGCCACCAGCAGAGATCCCCTAGCGAAGCAGTACTTC CATSRDPLAKQYF
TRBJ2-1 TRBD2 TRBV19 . TGTGCCAGTATCAATAGCGGGAGGGGCTCCTACAATGAGCAGTTCTTC CASINSGRGSYNEQFF
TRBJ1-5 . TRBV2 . TGTGCCAGCGGTTTACAGATTAATCAGCCCCAGCATTTT CASGLQINQPQHF
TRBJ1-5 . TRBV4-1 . TGCGCCAGCAGCCAAGTCAGTAGCGGTCTCGGTCAGCCCCAGCATTTT CASSQVSSGLGQPQHF
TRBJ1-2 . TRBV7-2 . TGTGCCAGCAGCCTACCGGGACATACTAACTATGGCTACACCTTC CASSLPGHTNYGYTF
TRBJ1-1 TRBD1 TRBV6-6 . TGTGCCAGCAGGACAGGGGGTCCTGTTGAAGCTTTCTTT CASRTGGPVEAFF
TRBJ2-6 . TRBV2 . TGTGCCAGCAACAGGGACATCAGCTCTGGGGCCAACGTCCTGACTTTC CASNRDISSGANVLTF
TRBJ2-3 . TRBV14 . TGTGCCAGCAGTCAAGGCCGTCGGGGAATGGGTAGTGCAGATACGCAGTATTTT CASSQGRRGMGSADTQYF
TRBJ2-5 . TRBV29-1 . TGCAGCGCCAGACGGGAGACCCAGTACTTC CSARRETQYF
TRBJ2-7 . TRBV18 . TGTGCCAGCTCACCACGTACGGGGTCCTTTCACGAGCAGTACTTC CASSPRTGSFHEQYF
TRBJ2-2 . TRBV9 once TGTGCCAGCAGCGTAGGACCTGAATACACCGGGGAGCTGTTTTTT CASSVGPEYTGELFF
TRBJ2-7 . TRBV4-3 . TGCGCCAGCAGCCAAGATTTCGCGGCAAACTCCTACGAGCAGTACTTC CASSQDFAANSYEQYF